This T cell receptor (beta chain) was recovered during a study of CXCR3-negative and CXCR3-positive naive CD8 T cells (dated by TCRdb to between 2017 and 2020). Describing the broader study: In total, some 150 million TRB reads were obtained, corresponding to roughly 1.5 +/- 0.3 million reads per library. Diversity and physicochemical repertoire analyses were performed on about a dozen donors pooled from two independent experiments. For the TRBV-TRBJ cluster analysis, the naive subsets came from a handful of donors, while the memory cells came from 3 donors.

To note about this clonotype: The antigen this receptor binds is unknown.

CDR1 and CDR2 are read off the germline V gene as SGHVS and FNYEAQ. The CDR3, cysteine through phenylalanine, is 12 amino acids long. The entry carries no DNA sequence. General conclusions and limits of the study: TRB CDR3s from CXCR3-positive naive cells showed higher hydrophobicity (lower Kidera factor 4), lower energy, and higher strength and volume indices than CXCR3-negative naive cells. Because CXCR3 expression was partially decreased after cryopreservation, freshly isolated PBMCs were used for most assays. Because surface CD5, which is linked to self-reactivity in mice, was comparable between the naive subsets, TCR interaction strength was also inferred from the physicochemical properties of TRB CDR3s. Similar TRBV-TRBJ usage was shown by naive CXCR3-negative and CXCR3-positive cells from the same donor, whereas distinct patterns were shown by memory cells. Both naive subsets had comparably high repertoire diversity, while memory CD8+ T cells had much lower repertoire diversity.

For every CD8+ T cell subset, fewer than 350,000 cells were flow-sorted straight into RLT lysis buffer, and each subset was sorted in triplicate. To exclude memory contaminants, naive CD8+ T cells were stringently defined as CD45RO-CCR7+CD27+CD95-. Peripheral blood mononuclear cells were isolated from buffy coats by standard density gradient centrifugation. A FACSAria III was used to flow-sort naive CD8+ T cells into CXCR3-negative and CXCR3-positive populations. An RNeasy Mini Kit was used to extract total RNA from the sorted cells. The run used a NextSeq 550. The Human TCR Profiling Kit (MiLaboratory) was used to make UMI-labeled 5' RACE TRB cDNA libraries. The full amount of extracted RNA was used for cDNA synthesis, and the full amount of resulting cDNA was used for PCR amplification. The libraries were made side by side, with each library going through the same number of PCR cycles. For the original study's pipeline: MIGEC and MiXCR extracted about 53,000 +/- 10,000 unique UMI-labeled TRB cDNA molecules per library, requiring at least two reads per UMI. An average of approximately 40,000 +/- 10,000 functional in-frame TRB CDR3 nucleotide clonotypes without stop codons was found per library. After downsampling to 5000 UMI-labeled TRB molecules per sample, diversity metrics, including normalized Shannon-Wiener and Chao1, were computed in VDJtools. For the central five CDR3 residues, VDJtools calculated physicochemical properties weighted by clonotype size, namely interaction energy, strength, volume and Kidera factor 4. TCRdb reprocessed the raw reads; every CDR3 protein sequence is a single record, and DNA is not supplied. TCRdb assigned the V and J calls; the authors' analysis was not used. The table for this sample records 100,000 to 150,000 distinct CDR3 sequences. Together, the top ten hold roughly 0.41% of the sample.

The V and J genes are TRBV7-6 and TRBJ1-4. Sequencing was done on a sample of naive CXCR3+ CD8+ T cells from blood. The cell subset or site label, as the study defines it: CD45RO-CCR7+CD27+CD95- naive CD8+ T cells expressing CXCR3 (TNR3+). This receptor was taken from a human donor in good health. Some clones in this sample may be carry-over from other donors' samples. The CDR3 here reads CASSLPDEKLFF.